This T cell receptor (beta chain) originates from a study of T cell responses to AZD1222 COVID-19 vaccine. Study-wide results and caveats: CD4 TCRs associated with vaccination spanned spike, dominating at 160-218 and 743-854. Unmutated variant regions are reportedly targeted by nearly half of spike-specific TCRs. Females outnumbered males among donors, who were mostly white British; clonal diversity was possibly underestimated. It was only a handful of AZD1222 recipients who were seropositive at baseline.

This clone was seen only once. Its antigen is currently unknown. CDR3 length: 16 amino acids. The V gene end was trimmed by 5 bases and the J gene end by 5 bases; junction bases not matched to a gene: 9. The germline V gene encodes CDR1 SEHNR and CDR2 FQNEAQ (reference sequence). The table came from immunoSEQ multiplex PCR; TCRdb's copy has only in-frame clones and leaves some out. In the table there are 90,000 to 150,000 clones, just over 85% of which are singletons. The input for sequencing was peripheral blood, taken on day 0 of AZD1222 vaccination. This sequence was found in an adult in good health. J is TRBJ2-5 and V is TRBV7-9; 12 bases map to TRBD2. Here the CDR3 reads CASSPQTSGSRETQYF. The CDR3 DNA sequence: TGTGCCAGCAGCCCCCAGACTAGCGGGAGTCGGGAGACCCAGTACTTC.